The next 15 T cell receptor beta chains were all read from a single sample in a study of blood T cell repertoires in COVID-19. TCRdb keeps only in-frame clones here, not all; method: immunoSEQ multiplex PCR. In the table there are over 60,000 clones, about nine tenths of which are singletons. Sequencing was performed on peripheral blood. The receptors originated from a man in his fifties or sixties with COVID-19, enrolled during active disease.

The chain employs TRBV5-1 and TRBJ2-5, with 7 bases lining up with TRBD2. Trimming removed 3 bases from V and 0 bases from J; junction bases left unmatched: 8. Looked up from germline, CDR1 is SGHRS and CDR2 is YFSETQ. The CDR3 is made up of 16 amino acids. CDR3 sequence: CASSSRFGRYQETQYF. Here the CDR3 DNA reads TGCGCCAGCAGCTCCCGGTTCGGGAGGTACCAAGAGACCCAGTACTTC.

The chain employs TRBV7-6 and TRBJ2-7, with D possibly being TRBD2 (6 bases). Trimming cost V 1 base and J 0 bases, with 13 bases left between them. This CDR3 has 16 amino acids. CDR1 is SGHVS, CDR2 FNYEAQ, per germline. The CDR3, as DNA: TGTGCCAGCAGCTTAGGACTCGCGGGGAACTCCTACGAGCAGTACTTC. Amino acid sequence: CASSLGLAGNSYEQYF.

This clone has a handful of counts. The chain uses TRBV12-5 and TRBJ1-2; TRBD1 is a possible D gene (6 bases). The CDR3 covers 16 residues. The V end lost 3 bases, the J end lost 0 bases, and 14 bases lay between the germline ends. In germline, CDR1 is LGHNT, CDR2 FRNRAP. The CDR3 reads CASGFPRGTTNYGYTF. CDR3 sequence (DNA): TGTGCTAGTGGTTTCCCCAGGGGAACCACTAACTATGGCTACACCTTC.

The chain is built from TRBV4-1 and TRBJ2-1; TRBD1 aligns across 10 bases. Germline V gene sequence: CDR1 MGHRA, CDR2 YSYEKL. CDR3 length: 15 residues. Trimming removed 4 bases from V and 6 bases from J; junction bases left unmatched: 6. CDR3 residues: CASSLRQGASNEQFF. The CDR3 DNA sequence: TGCGCCAGCAGCCTTCGACAGGGGGCGAGCAATGAGCAGTTCTTC.

V usage is TRBV1 and J usage is TRBJ2-1; the DNA was not compared with TRBD2, the D call given in the table. TRBV1 is labeled a pseudogene. The CDR3 is 19 residues long. The CDR3 sequence is CTSSQDKREGYPKCNEQFF. CDR3 DNA sequence: TGCACCAGCAGCCAAGATAAACGGGAGGGGTACCCGAAATGCAATGAGCAGTTCTTC.

The chain recombines TRBV24-1 with TRBJ2-7; TRBD1 matches 7 bases. Germline V gives CDR1 KGHDR, CDR2 SFDVKD. There are 14 residues in the CDR3. The J segment lost 2 bases and the V segment lost 7 bases, leaving 7 bases of the junction unmatched. CDR3 sequence reads: CATSSLDRAYEQYF. CDR3 sequence (DNA): TGTGCCACCAGCAGCCTTGACAGGGCCTACGAGCAGTACTTC.

The V and J genes are TRBV24-1 and TRBJ2-2, with D possibly matching TRBD1 (5 bases). Trimming took 4 bases from V and 1 from J, leaving 27 bases between them. The CDR3 spans 21 residues. CDR1 is KGHDR and CDR2 is SFDVKD in the germline V gene. The CDR3 loop is CATSDVGGADPFELNTGELFF. Here the CDR3 DNA reads TGTGCCACCAGTGACGTTGGTGGGGCAGACCCTTTCGAACTGAACACCGGGGAGCTGTTTTTT.

The V call is TRBV11-2, the J call TRBJ1-4, with D perhaps matching TRBD1 (5 bases). Germline-derived CDR1 and CDR2 are SGHAT and FQNNGV. This CDR3 spans 14 amino acids. With 2 bases removed from V and 8 bases from J, the gap between germline ends came to 12 bases. CDR3 protein: CASSLRQGPEKLFF. DNA for the CDR3: TGTGCCAGCAGCTTAAGGCAGGGTCCCGAAAAACTGTTTTTT.

J is TRBJ2-3 and V is TRBV7-3; no firm D call. V was shortened by 2 bases and J by 4 bases, with 10 bases between the two germline ends. The CDR3 loop spans 14 amino acids. From germline, CDR1 is SGHTA and CDR2 FQGTGA. The CDR3 nucleotides read TGTGCCAGCAGCTTACTTGGGCAGGCAGATACGCAGTATTTT. This encodes CASSLLGQADTQYF.

The chain couples TRBV18 to TRBJ1-4; 7 nucleotides line up with TRBD1. This CDR3 contains 15 residues. V was pared by 3 bases and J by 6 bases, with 7 bases of the junction left unmatched. Germline-derived CDR1 and CDR2 are KGHSH and LQKENI. The CDR3 DNA follows: TGTGCCAGCTCACCTAGGGGGCCCCCAGATGAAAAACTGTTTTTT. Translated, it gives CASSPRGPPDEKLFF.

The V call is TRBV18, the J call TRBJ2-7; 13 positions match TRBD2. CDR3 length equals 14 residues. Germline V gene lookup returns CDR1 KGHSH and CDR2 LQKENI. V shed 3 bases and J 7 bases; nucleotides not matched to a gene: 3. CDR3 sequence reads: CASSPALAGGEQYF. DNA for the CDR3: TGTGCCAGCTCACCGGCACTAGCGGGAGGGGAGCAGTACTTC.

This chain connects TRBV21-1 to TRBJ1-6; the table names TRBD1, a call not compared with the DNA. TRBV21-1 is shown as a pseudogene. This CDR3 has 19 residues. As DNA, the CDR3 is TGTGCCAGCAGCAAAGGGATATGGACAGGGAGCTCCTATAATTCACCCCTCCACTTT. It translates to CASSKGIWTGSSYNSPLHF.

The genes are TRBV5-6 and TRBJ2-7; TRBD2 agrees at 7 bases. Germline CDR1 is SGHDT and CDR2 is YYEEEE. This CDR3 spans 14 amino acids. Losses at the gene ends were 6 bases for V and 2 bases for J; bases not matched to a gene: 8. As DNA, the CDR3 is TGTGCCAGCACCGGGACTAAGCGGGCCTACGAGCAGTACTTC. It translates to CASTGTKRAYEQYF. Combining the CDR3 with reference TRBV5-6 and TRBJ2-7 gives the whole variable domain DAGVTQSPTHLIKTRGQQVTLRCSPKSGHDTVSWYQQALGQGPQFIFQYYEEEERQRGNFPDRFSGHQFPNYSSELNVNALLLGDSALYLCASTGTKRAYEQYFGPGTRLTVT.

The chain couples TRBV7-2 to TRBJ1-2; 8 nucleotides line up with TRBD1. CDR3 size: 14 residues. Germline V gene sequence: CDR1 SGHTA, CDR2 FQGNSA. The J segment lost 7 bases and the V segment lost 3 bases, leaving 7 bases of the junction unmatched. CDR3 amino acids: CASSLDREGLGYTF. CDR3 DNA: TGTGCCAGCAGCTTGGACAGGGAAGGACTTGGCTACACCTTC. The complete variable domain, with remaining parts taken from reference TRBV7-2 and TRBJ1-2, reads GAGVSQSPSNKVTEKGKDVELRCDPISGHTALYWYRQSLGQGLEFLIYFQGNSAPDKSGLPSDRFSAERTGGSVSTLTIQRTQQEDSAVYLCASSLDREGLGYTFGSGTRLTVV.

The genes are TRBV19 and TRBJ2-6; TRBD2 matches 9 bases. The germline CDR1 and CDR2 sequences are LNHDA and SQIVND (reference sequence). The CDR3 is 16 residues long. The V and J ends lost 4 bases and 2 bases, in that order; junction bases with no gene match: 3. The CDR3 nucleotides are TGTGCCAGTAGTAGAGCGGGGGGAGCTGGGGCCAACGTCCTGACTTTC. This codes for CASSRAGGAGANVLTF. The full variable domain, with the rest looked up from reference TRBV19 and TRBJ2-6, is DGGITQSPKYLFRKEGQNVTLSCEQNLNHDAMYWYRQDPGQGLRLIYYSQIVNDFQKGDIAEGYSVSREKKESFPLTVTSAQKNPTAFYLCASSRAGGAGANVLTFGAGSRLTVL.